The sequence of this T cell receptor beta chain was determined in a study of regulatory T cells in long-lasting Graves disease. Study at large: Graves' patients who were just diagnosed had used antithyroid drugs for under 3 months.

HTBI primers from iRepertoire and Arm-PCR of CDR3 regions yielded the TCR beta libraries. Per the study methods: The samples yielded approximately 62 TRBV and some 15 TRBJ segments. From the multiplex PCR reads, TCRdb called clonotypes with MiXCR, one entry per CDR3 protein. Here the V and J calls rest on TCRdb's processing, not on the authors' analysis. The sample holds 450,000 to 500,000 distinct CDR3 sequences, 15% to 20% seen once. Time point described: newly diagnosed GD, antithyroid drugs for less than 3 months. Extracted PBMC RNA gave rise to the TCR library. The diagnosis of Graves' disease used American Thyroid Association guidelines. Patients of an endocrinology department in Xi'an, China, were included. The same sample was also used in a study of T cells in Graves' hyperthyroidism and ophthalmopathy.

The source was peripheral blood mononuclear cells (PBMCs), collected at new diagnosis, from a patient treated with antithyroid drugs. The clonotype comes from a man aged 35 to 55 with Graves disease.

CDR3 in amino acids: CASRYGQANTIYF. CDR3 DNA sequence: TGTGCCAGCAGATATGGACAGGCAAACACCATATATTTT. The chain joins TRBV12-3 or TRBV12-4 to TRBJ1-3, with 7 positions matching TRBD1. This CDR3 has 13 residues. V dropped 6 bases and J dropped 6; count of bases not matched to a gene: 5.